The clone carrying this T cell receptor beta chain has only a few counts. What it binds is unknown. This entry is derived from a study of blood T cells in healthy people across ages. The study, taken as a whole, reports: PBMCs left unsorted prevented a conclusive naive versus antigen-experienced comparison. Getting older went along with TCR beta diversity per million T cells dropping roughly linearly.

A second roughly 6 to 12 cycle PCR used barcoded and J-beta primers. One entry per CDR3 protein results from TCRdb running MiXCR on the 5' RACE reads. The table has about 580,000 distinct CDR3 sequences, roughly 48% seen once; the top ten hold under 30%. CDR1 and CDR2 from the germline V gene are DFQATT and SNEGSKA (reference sequence). V lost 6 bases and J lost 6; bases outside the gene matches: 10. This CDR3 comprises 14 residues. Isolation per sample recovered at least 6.5 million PBMCs. Per sample, no less than 5 micrograms of total RNA were extracted. This sequence originates from a man older than 75 in good health. Specimen: blood. The rearrangement joins TRBV20-1 to TRBJ1-5, with 8 bases fitting TRBD1. The CDR3, as DNA: TGCAGTGCCACTACAGGGGGATTAGGTCAGCCCCAGCATTTT. As protein: CSATTGGLGQPQHF.